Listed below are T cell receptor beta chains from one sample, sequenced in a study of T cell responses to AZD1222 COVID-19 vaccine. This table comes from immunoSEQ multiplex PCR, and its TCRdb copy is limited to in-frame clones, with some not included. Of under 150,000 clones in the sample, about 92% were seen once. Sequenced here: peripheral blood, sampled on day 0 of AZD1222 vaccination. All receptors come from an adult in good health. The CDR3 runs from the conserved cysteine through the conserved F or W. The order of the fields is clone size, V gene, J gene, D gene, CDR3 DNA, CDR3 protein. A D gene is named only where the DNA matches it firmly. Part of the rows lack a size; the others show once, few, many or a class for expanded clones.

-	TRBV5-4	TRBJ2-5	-	TGTGCCAGCAGCTTGGACCTTGAGACCCAGTACTTC	CASSLDLETQYF
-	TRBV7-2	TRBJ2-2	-	TGTGCCAGCAGCTTAGTCGCAGGGGTCGGGGAGCTGTTTTTT	CASSLVAGVGELFF
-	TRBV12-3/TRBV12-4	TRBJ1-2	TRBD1	TGTGCCAGCAGTCCCCACAGGGGAGATGGCTACACCTTC	CASSPHRGDGYTF
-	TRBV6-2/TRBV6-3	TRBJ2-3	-	TGTGCCAGCAGCTCTAGCCCGACCGCCACAGATACGCAGTATTTT	CASSSSPTATDTQYF
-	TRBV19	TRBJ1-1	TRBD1	TGTGCCAGTAGTGCCCGGACAGGAGTTATAACCGGGAACACTGAAGCTTTCTTT	CASSARTGVITGNTEAFF
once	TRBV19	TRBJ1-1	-	TGTGCCAGTAGTACACATTACGGTGGGAACACTGAAGCTTTCTTT	CASSTHYGGNTEAFF
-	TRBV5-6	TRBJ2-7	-	TGTGCCAGCAGCCTTAGGGACGCTGGCTACGAGCAGTACTTC	CASSLRDAGYEQYF
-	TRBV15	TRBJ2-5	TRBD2	TGTGCCACCAGCAGAGAGGGACTAGCGCGAGAGACCCAGTACTTC	CATSREGLARETQYF
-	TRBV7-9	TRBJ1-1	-	TGTGCCAGCAGCTTTGGCGGATCGCTGAACACTGAAGCTTTCTTT	CASSFGGSLNTEAFF
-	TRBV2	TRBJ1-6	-	TGTGCCAGCAGTGCCGACGGTAATAATTCACCCCTCCACTTT	CASSADGNNSPLHF
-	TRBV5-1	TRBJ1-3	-	TGCGCCAGCAGCTTGAACGGGGGGGACTCTGGAAACACCATATATTTT	CASSLNGGDSGNTIYF
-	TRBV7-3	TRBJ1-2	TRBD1	TGTGCCAGCAGCTTAACAGGGGGCCTTGACTATGGCTACACCTTC	CASSLTGGLDYGYTF
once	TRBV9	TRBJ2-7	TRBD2	TGTGCCAGCAGCGTAGCATCTAGCGGGTATTCCTACGAGCAGTACTTC	CASSVASSGYSYEQYF
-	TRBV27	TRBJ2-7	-	TGTGCCAGCAGTTTGTCGTGGTATAGCTACGAGCAGTACTTC	CASSLSWYSYEQYF
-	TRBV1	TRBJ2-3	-	TGCACCAGCAGCCAAACGTCCGCTAGGACTAGCCCAGATACGCAGTATTTT	CTSSQTSARTSPDTQYF
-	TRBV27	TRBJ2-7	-	TGTGCCAGCAACGCGGCGAACTCCTACGAGCAGTACTTC	CASNAANSYEQYF
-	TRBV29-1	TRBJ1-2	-	TGCAGCGTTGAGGGACAAGGGGATGGCTACACCTTC	CSVEGQGDGYTF
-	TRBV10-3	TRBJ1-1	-	TGTGCCATCAGTGAGGGGTCCACTGAAGCTTTCTTT	CAISEGSTEAFF
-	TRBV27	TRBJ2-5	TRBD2	TGTGCCAGCAGTCCCCAGGGACTAGCTCGAGAGACCCAGTACTTC	CASSPQGLARETQYF
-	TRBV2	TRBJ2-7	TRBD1	TGTGCCAGCAGTGACCCCTACGACCCGGGACAGGGAGCTTTTGAGCAGTACTTC	CASSDPYDPGQGAFEQYF
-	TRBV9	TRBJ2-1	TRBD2	TGTGCCAGCAGCCGAGAGCCGACTAGCGGGAGGGGGAATGAGCAGTTCTTC	CASSREPTSGRGNEQFF
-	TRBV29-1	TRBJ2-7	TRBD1	TGCAGCGTTATCACAGGGGGTCTTACCTACGAGCAGTACTTC	CSVITGGLTYEQYF
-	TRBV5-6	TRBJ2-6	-	TGTGCCAGCAGCTTGGTCCCAGGGTCCCTTATGGGGGCCAACGTCCTGACTTTC	CASSLVPGSLMGANVLTF
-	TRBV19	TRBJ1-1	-	TGTGCCAGTAGTATGTGGGCAGCAGGGAACACTGAAGCTTTCTTT	CASSMWAAGNTEAFF
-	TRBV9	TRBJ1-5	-	TGTGCCAGCAGCGGTCAGCCCCAGCATTTT	CASSGQPQHF
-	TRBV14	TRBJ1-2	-	TGTGCCAGCAGCCGTGGGGGTCACTATGGCTACACCTTC	CASSRGGHYGYTF
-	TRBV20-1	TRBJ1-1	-	TGCAGTGTTAGTAACCCGTCGAACACTGAAGCTTTCTTT	CSVSNPSNTEAFF
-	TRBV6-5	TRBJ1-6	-	TGTGCCAGCAGCCTCGGGACGGATCCTAATTCACCCCTCCACTTT	CASSLGTDPNSPLHF
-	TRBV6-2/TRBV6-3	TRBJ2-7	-	TGTGCCAGCAGTTACTCCCCAGGATATAGCTCCTACGAGCAGTACTTC	CASSYSPGYSSYEQYF
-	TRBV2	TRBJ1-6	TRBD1	TGTGCCAGCAGTATCGGGACAGGGGGTAATTCACCCCTCCACTTT	CASSIGTGGNSPLHF
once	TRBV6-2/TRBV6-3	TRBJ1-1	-	TGTGCCAGCAGTTACCTAGCGAGGGATGAAGCTTTCTTT	CASSYLARDEAFF
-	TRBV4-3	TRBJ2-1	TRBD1	TGCGCCAGCAGCCAAGATTTCAGGGGGCTTGAGCAGTTCTTC	CASSQDFRGLEQFF
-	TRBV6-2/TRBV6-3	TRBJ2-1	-	TGTGCCAGCAGTTACCCGGGGGTAACCTACAATGAGCAGTTCTTC	CASSYPGVTYNEQFF
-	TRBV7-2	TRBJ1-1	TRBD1	TGTGCCAGCAGCTGGACTTTACTGGACAGGGGCGCTTTCTTT	CASSWTLLDRGAFF
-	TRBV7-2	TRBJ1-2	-	TGTGCCAGCAGCCCGGACGTCTATGGCTACACCTTC	CASSPDVYGYTF
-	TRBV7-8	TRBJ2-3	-	TGTGCCAGCAGCTTAGCGGTGACTTCAGATACGCAGTATTTT	CASSLAVTSDTQYF
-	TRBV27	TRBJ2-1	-	TGTGCCAGCAGTTTCCCGAGGGGAGGCGCTAACAATGAGCAGTTCTTC	CASSFPRGGANNEQFF
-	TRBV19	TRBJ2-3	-	TGTGCCAGCTCTAGGGGCACAGATACGCAGTATTTT	CASSRGTDTQYF
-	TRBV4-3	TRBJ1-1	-	TGCGCCAGCAGCCAAGATAGGCCGAGGAGCACTGAAGCTTTCTTT	CASSQDRPRSTEAFF
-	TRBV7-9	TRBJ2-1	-	TGTGCCAGCAGCTTAGAGGGGTGGAATGAGCAGTTCTTC	CASSLEGWNEQFF
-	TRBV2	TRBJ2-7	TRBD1	TGTGCCAGCAGTGGGGGACAGGGATGGTCCGAGCAGTACTTC	CASSGGQGWSEQYF
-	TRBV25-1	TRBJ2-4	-	TGTGCCAGCAGTGATGGGGGTACCCAAAACATTCAGTACTTC	CASSDGGTQNIQYF
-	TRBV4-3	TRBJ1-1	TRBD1	TGCGCCAGCAGCCAATCGACAGGGTGGTACACTGAAGCTTTCTTT	CASSQSTGWYTEAFF
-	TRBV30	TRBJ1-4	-	TGTGCCTGGAGTGTCAGCAGGGGAACGGAACTGTTTTTT	CAWSVSRGTELFF
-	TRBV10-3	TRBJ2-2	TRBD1	TGTGCCATCAGAGGACAGGGTACCGGGGAGCTGTTTTTT	CAIRGQGTGELFF
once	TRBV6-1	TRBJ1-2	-	TGTGCCAGCAGTGATTGGGGGTTCCCCAACTATGGCTACACCTTC	CASSDWGFPNYGYTF
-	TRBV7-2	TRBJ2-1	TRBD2	TGTGCCAGCAGCTTAGGTAGGGGTAGCGGGAGGACAAATGAGCAGTTCTTC	CASSLGRGSGRTNEQFF
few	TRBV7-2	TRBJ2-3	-	TGTGCCAGCAGTCCCGCCTTCAGAAATACGCAGTATTTT	CASSPAFRNTQYF
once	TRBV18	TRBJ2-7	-	TGTGCCAGCTCACCTAAGGGGTTGTACGAGCAGTACTTC	CASSPKGLYEQYF
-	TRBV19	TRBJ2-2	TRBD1	TGTGCCAGTAGTATTTTGGGACAGGGGGTCGGGGAGCTGTTTTTT	CASSILGQGVGELFF